A selection of T cell receptor beta chains follows, all from one sample in a study of cytomegalovirus exposure and HLA in healthy donors. The table came from immunoSEQ multiplex PCR; TCRdb's copy has only in-frame clones and leaves some out. This sample contains about 210,000 clones. Sequenced input: PBMCs. These receptors were obtained from a woman aged 25 to 45 in good health and CMV-seropositive. CDR3s include the opening cysteine and the closing phenylalanine or tryptophan. The D gene is left open where the match is weak.

V gene	D gene	J gene	CDR3 length	CDR3 protein	CDR3 DNA
TRBV12-5	TRBD1	TRBJ1-1	15	CASGPDRGTGTEAFF	TGTGCTAGTGGTCCCGACAGGGGCACAGGGACTGAAGCTTTCTTT
TRBV7-8	NA	TRBJ1-4	15	CASSTPGHNNEKLFF	TGTGCCAGCAGCACCCCGGGACATAATAATGAAAAACTGTTTTTT
TRBV6-6	TRBD2	TRBJ2-1	16	CASSPLEGGLYNEQFF	TGTGCCAGCAGCCCCCTCGAGGGAGGGCTCTACAATGAGCAGTTCTTC
TRBV15	TRBD2	TRBJ2-1	15	CATRGDYSYYNEQFF	TGTGCCACCAGGGGGGACTACTCCTATTACAATGAGCAGTTCTTC
TRBV10-1	TRBD1	TRBJ2-1	15	CASSTGQGVGYEQFF	TGCGCCAGCAGTACTGGACAGGGGGTAGGGTATGAGCAGTTCTTC
TRBV15	TRBD1	TRBJ1-1	13	CATSRGDRVVAFF	TGTGCCACCAGCAGAGGGGACAGGGTGGTTGCTTTCTTT
TRBV19	TRBD2	TRBJ2-3	14	CASRSGDSTDTQYF	TGTGCCAGTCGTAGCGGGGACTCCACAGATACGCAGTATTTT
TRBV6-1	TRBD1	TRBJ2-1	15	CASSGFSGTGNEQFF	TGTGCCAGCAGTGGATTTTCCGGGACAGGCAATGAGCAGTTCTTC
TRBV18	NA	TRBJ2-5	13	CASSPSTGETQYF	TGTGCCAGCTCACCATCTACCGGGGAGACCCAGTACTTC
TRBV19	TRBD1	TRBJ1-1	16	CASSIGTGGVNTEAFF	TGTGCCAGTAGTATAGGGACAGGGGGCGTGAACACTGAAGCTTTCTTT
TRBV13	NA	TRBJ1-5	15	CAGGQSGISGQPQHF	TGTGCCGGCGGTCAATCAGGGATCTCGGGTCAGCCCCAGCATTTT
TRBV10-1	NA	TRBJ2-3	14	CASSDGGSTDTQYF	TGCGCCAGCAGTGACGGCGGTAGCACAGATACGCAGTATTTT
TRBV10-2	TRBD1	TRBJ1-1	13	CASGQGTDTEAFF	TGCGCCAGCGGACAGGGGACGGACACTGAAGCTTTCTTT
TRBV2	TRBD2	TRBJ2-3	15	CASSLAGPGRDTQYF	TGTGCCAGCAGTCTAGCGGGACCCGGTAGAGATACGCAGTATTTT
TRBV7-6	NA	TRBJ1-4	14	CASSLGQGGEKLFF	TGTGCCAGCAGCTTAGGGCAGGGTGGTGAAAAACTGTTTTTT
TRBV13	NA	TRBJ2-3	13	CASSLTRTDTQYF	TGTGCCAGCAGCTTAACACGCACAGATACGCAGTATTTT
TRBV5-4	NA	TRBJ2-3	15	CASSLVTGLTDTQYF	TGTGCCAGCAGCCTAGTCACAGGCCTCACAGATACGCAGTATTTT
TRBV5-1	NA	TRBJ2-3	15	CASSAGAQGADTQYF	TGCGCCAGCAGCGCGGGGGCCCAGGGTGCAGATACGCAGTATTTT
TRBV29-1	NA	TRBJ1-2	12	CSVVGTLDGYTF	TGCAGCGTCGTAGGGACACTAGATGGCTACACCTTC
TRBV19	NA	TRBJ1-4	14	CASSIAGRSEKLFF	TGTGCCAGTAGTATAGCAGGGAGGAGTGAAAAACTGTTTTTT
TRBV18	TRBD1	TRBJ1-5	15	CASSPQTGSDQPQHF	TGTGCCAGCTCACCCCAGACAGGGTCGGATCAGCCCCAGCATTTT
TRBV10-2	NA	TRBJ2-3	15	CASSDRQSSTDTQYF	TGCGCCAGCAGTGACCGACAGTCTAGCACAGATACGCAGTATTTT
TRBV5-4	NA	TRBJ2-3	16	CASSSGLNVVADTQYF	TGTGCCAGCAGCTCGGGACTTAACGTAGTCGCAGATACGCAGTATTTT
TRBV9	TRBD2	TRBJ2-3	14	CASSVDGRPDTQYF	TGTGCCAGCAGCGTAGACGGGAGGCCAGATACGCAGTATTTT
TRBV5-8	NA	TRBJ2-1	13	CASSFGRRYEQFF	TGTGCCAGCAGCTTTGGCAGGAGGTATGAGCAGTTCTTC
TRBV5-6	NA	TRBJ2-5	14	CASSWEQGPETQYF	TGTGCCAGCAGCTGGGAACAGGGACCCGAGACCCAGTACTTC
TRBV5-1	TRBD1	TRBJ2-4	15	CASSLGDRGTDIQYF	TGCGCCAGCAGCTTGGGGGACAGGGGGACGGACATTCAGTACTTC
TRBV7-8	NA	TRBJ1-3	12	CASSGDQILLYF	TGTGCCAGCAGTGGAGACCAGATCCTCCTATATTTT
TRBV2	NA	TRBJ2-1	14	CASRTTSSHPEQFF	TGTGCCAGCAGAACTACCTCTAGTCATCCTGAGCAGTTCTTC
TRBV6-5	NA	TRBJ2-2	15	CASSYGAWDTGELFF	TGTGCCAGCAGTTACGGAGCGTGGGACACCGGGGAGCTGTTTTTT
TRBV7-2	TRBD1	TRBJ1-6	14	CASSLGQGRAPLHF	TGTGCCAGCAGTCTAGGACAGGGTAGAGCACCCCTCCACTTT
TRBV23-1	NA	TRBJ2-7	14	CASSQGLHAYEQYF	TGCGCCAGCAGTCAAGGGCTGCACGCCTACGAGCAGTACTTC
TRBV7-9	TRBD1	TRBJ2-2	15	CASSSSGGGAGELFF	TGTGCCAGCAGCTCTTCAGGGGGCGGGGCCGGGGAGCTGTTTTTT
TRBV18	TRBD2	TRBJ2-1	14	CASSPPTSGNEQFF	TGTGCCAGCTCACCACCGACTAGCGGCAATGAGCAGTTCTTC
TRBV7-9	NA	TRBJ2-3	14	CASSLGREADTQYF	TGTGCCAGCAGCTTAGGCAGGGAAGCAGATACGCAGTATTTT
TRBV7-6	NA	TRBJ2-5	12	CASSLQEGTQYF	TGTGCCAGCAGCTTACAGGAGGGGACCCAGTACTTC
TRBV10-2	NA	TRBJ1-5	14	CASRPGHNHQPQHF	TGCGCCAGCAGGCCGGGACACAACCATCAGCCCCAGCATTTT
TRBV6-5	NA	TRBJ1-2	15	CASSYSSRQSGGYTF	TGTGCCAGCAGTTACTCGAGTAGGCAGTCGGGTGGCTACACCTTC
TRBV18	NA	TRBJ1-1	14	CASSPREGNTEAFF	TGTGCCAGCTCACCACGGGAGGGAAACACTGAAGCTTTCTTT